This T cell receptor (beta chain) was recovered during a study of blood T cell repertoires in COVID-19. Profiling relied on immunoSEQ multiplex PCR, and the TCRdb table lists in-frame clones only, not all of them. The sample contains 40,000 or so clones, roughly 80% of which appear only once. Germline trimming cut 0 bases from V and 7 bases from J; bases unmatched to any gene: 2. CDR3 size: 14 residues. Germline V gene lookup returns CDR1 MRHNA and CDR2 SNTAGT. This TCR derives from a man aged 45-65 years with active COVID-19. Specimen: peripheral blood. This rearrangement joins TRBV6-4 to TRBJ2-1; 8 bases match TRBD2. The chain's CDR3 is CASSDSLAGNEQFF. CDR3 coding DNA: TGTGCCAGCAGTGACTCATTAGCGGGGAATGAGCAGTTCTTC.